This T cell receptor (beta chain) was recovered during a study of CD8+ T cells in alopecia areata. Study-level findings and limits: Because one nonresponder was included, the link of baseline CD8+ expansion to response is considered uncertain. Possibly because of HLA-related factors, TCR sharing was less clear across patients than in mice. Alopecia totalis/universalis scalp especially showed more expanded CD8+ clones than normal scalp.

As regards this clone: Its cognate antigen is unknown.

The sequencing template was cDNA reverse transcribed from extracted RNA. Data came from immunoSEQ multiplex PCR; TCRdb stores just in-frame clones and leaves some out. Of 190,000 or so clones listed, 60% are singletons. Stated treatment: oral pan-JAK inhibitor, 5-10 mg twice daily. Obtained from alopecia areata patients were lesional scalp punch biopsies along with peripheral blood. This sample comprised CD4+ T cells sorted from blood, obtained at week 4, from a patient treated with tofacitinib. This TCR was recovered from a human donor with alopecia areata.

CDR3 DNA: TGCAGCGTTGAGCATAGCGGGGGTTGGAATGAGCAGTTCTTC. Its protein is CSVEHSGGWNEQFF. This chain joins TRBV29-1 and TRBJ2-1, with TRBD2 matching 9 bases. Germline lookup yields CDR1 SQVTM and CDR2 ANQGSEA. V lost 3 bases to trimming and J lost 7 bases; unmatched junction nucleotides: 7. The length of the CDR3 is 14 residues.